One and the same sample provided the 4 T cell receptor beta chains below, sequenced in a study of cytomegalovirus exposure and HLA in healthy donors. Produced via immunoSEQ multiplex PCR; TCRdb's table is partial and in-frame only. The data contain about 74,000 clones, roughly 94% of them singletons. The material sequenced was PBMCs. These receptors were collected from a woman aged 18-30 years in good health and CMV-seropositive.

The rearrangement uses TRBV19 and TRBJ2-1; D is unresolved. The CDR3 contains 15 residues. Germline assignment: CDR1 LNHDA and CDR2 SQIVND (reference sequence). Trimming shortened V by 2 bases and J by 5 bases, and 13 bases separated the two germline ends. For the CDR3, the DNA is TGTGCCAGTAGTATAATGGTATTGGCAAACAATGAGCAGTTCTTC. It specifies CASSIMVLANNEQFF. The variable domain in full, completed from reference TRBV19 and TRBJ2-1, reads DGGITQSPKYLFRKEGQNVTLSCEQNLNHDAMYWYRQDPGQGLRLIYYSQIVNDFQKGDIAEGYSVSREKKESFPLTVTSAQKNPTAFYLCASSIMVLANNEQFFGPGTRLTVL.

The CDR3 region has the DNA TGTGCCAGCAGTCCCCGGACAGGGGGAAACACTGAAGCTTTCTTT. Translated, it gives CASSPRTGGNTEAFF. The chain joins TRBV6-1 to TRBJ1-1; TRBD1 matches at 10 bases. Germline trimming cut 5 bases from V and 2 bases from J; bases unmatched to any gene: 5. Germline CDR1 MNHNS, CDR2 SASEGT. CDR3 length: 15 amino acids.

The J gene is TRBJ2-7, the V gene TRBV6-6; possible D gene TRBD1, 6 bases. V gave up 5 bases and J gave up 3 bases, with 17 bases separating them. Germline values: CDR1 MNHNY, CDR2 SVGAGI (reference sequence). The CDR3 length is 15 residues. The CDR3 reads CASSTQGRLGYEQYF. DNA of the CDR3: TGTGCCAGCAGTACACAGGGCCGACTGGGCTACGAGCAGTACTTC.

This sequence joins TRBV5-4 and TRBJ2-2; TRBD2 agrees at 14 bases. Germline trimming cut 4 bases from V and 10 bases from J; bases unmatched to any gene: 3. Germline V gene sequence: CDR1 SGHNT, CDR2 YYREEE (reference sequence). The CDR3 length is 14 residues. CDR3 loop: CASSPGLAGEELFF. DNA of the CDR3: TGTGCCAGCAGCCCGGGACTAGCGGGAGAGGAGCTGTTTTTT. The whole variable domain, remainder taken from reference TRBV5-4 and TRBJ2-2, is ETGVTQSPTHLIKTRGQQVTLRCSSQSGHNTVSWYQQALGQGPQFIFQYYREEENGRGNFPPRFSGLQFPNYSSELNVNALELDDSALYLCASSPGLAGEELFFGEGSRLTVL.